One and the same sample provided the 8 T cell receptor beta chains below, sequenced in a study of Ad26.COV2.S vaccination and SARS-CoV-2 variants. Indicated treatment: approximately 18 received Ad26.COV2.S at low or high dose, single or two shots; about 5 received placebo; per-sample allocation not given. The samples date from day 63 after the first vaccine or placebo injection. Sequencing was performed with immunoSEQ multiplex PCR; in TCRdb, only in-frame clones are kept and a portion is missing. The table includes fewer than 500,000 clones, approximately 90% detected once. The sequences come from peripheral blood, collected in a trial of Ad26.COV2.S vaccine versus placebo. These receptors were obtained from a person between 18 and 65 years old who received the Ad26.COV2.S COVID-19 vaccine or a placebo.

CDR3 region: CASSPGTSGSTDTQYF. The CDR3 bases are TGTGCCAGCAGCCCTGGGACTAGCGGGAGCACAGATACGCAGTATTTT. The chain has TRBV7-7 and TRBJ2-3, with 12 nucleotides matching TRBD2. Per germline, CDR1 SSHAT and CDR2 FNYEAQ (reference sequence). With 5 bases clipped from V and 0 bases from J, the junction kept 3 bases outside the gene matches. This CDR3 comprises 16 residues. Complete variable domain (other parts from reference TRBV7-7 and TRBJ2-3): GAGVSQSPRYKVTKRGQDVTLRCDPISSHATLYWYQQALGQGPEFLTYFNYEAQPDKSGLPSDRFSAERPEGSISTLTIQRTEQRDSAMYRCASSPGTSGSTDTQYFGPGTRLTVL.

The V gene is TRBV19, the J gene TRBJ2-3; 7 bases are a match to TRBD2. The CDR3 runs to 16 residues. Germline CDR1 is LNHDA and CDR2 is SQIVND (reference sequence). V shed 4 bases, J shed 5 bases, and the junction held 12 bases outside the gene matches. CDR3 residues: CASSTPRGSGIDTQYF. CDR3 DNA: TGTGCCAGTAGTACTCCTCGCGGGAGCGGGATAGATACGCAGTATTTT.

This clone was found a few times. V gene TRBV21-1 combines with J gene TRBJ2-1; TRBD2 is the table's D call and was not checked against the DNA. TRBV21-1 is noted as a pseudogene. The CDR3 has 14 amino acids. The CDR3 nucleotides read TGTGCCAGCAGCATCCCGGGACTAGCTCTTGAGCAGTTCTTC. Protein: CASSIPGLALEQFF.

This chain links TRBV5-1 with TRBJ2-7; no definite D call. Trimming stripped 3 bases from V and 2 bases from J, with 12 bases between. Germline V gene data show CDR1 as SGHRS and CDR2 as YFSETQ. There are 14 residues in the CDR3. The CDR3 sequence: CASSWGTSTYEQYF. In DNA form, the CDR3 reads TGCGCCAGCAGCTGGGGAACTTCGACCTACGAGCAGTACTTC.

The chain links TRBV12-5 to TRBJ2-1; D possibly corresponds to TRBD2 (6 bases). The ends were cut back, 0 bases at V and 0 bases at J, with 15 bases in the middle. Germline V gene lookup returns CDR1 LGHNT and CDR2 FRNRAP. This CDR3 has 18 residues. CDR3 amino acids: CASGLVISGGSSYNEQFF. The DNA for the CDR3 is TGTGCTAGTGGTTTGGTAATTAGCGGAGGGAGCTCCTACAATGAGCAGTTCTTC.

The chain employs TRBV7-2 and TRBJ2-1; possibly TRBD2 for D (5 bases). This CDR3 has 15 amino acids. CDR1 is SGHTA, CDR2 FQGNSA, per germline. V lost 0 bases to trimming and J lost 3 bases, with 9 bases between them. CDR3 sequence: CASSLAGVVYNEQFF. In nucleotides, the CDR3 is TGTGCCAGCAGCTTAGCGGGAGTGGTCTACAATGAGCAGTTCTTC.

This sequence joins TRBV7-8 and TRBJ1-1, with TRBD1 as a possible D gene (5 bases). Germline CDR1 and CDR2: SGHVS and FQNEAQ. This CDR3 contains 15 residues. V lost 2 bases and J lost 4, with 14 bases in between. The DNA of the CDR3 is TGTGCCAGCAGCTTACGGACAATATTGGGCACTGAAGCTTTCTTT. Translated, it gives CASSLRTILGTEAFF.

The chain joins TRBV7-9 to TRBJ1-1; D call uncertain. The CDR3 length is 13 residues. CDR1 and CDR2 (germline): SEHNR, FQNEAQ (reference sequence). The V end lost 7 bases, the J end lost 1 base, and 10 bases lay between the germline ends. The DNA of the CDR3 is TGTGCCAGCACCTGGTGGGAGAACACTGAAGCTTTCTTT. Translating it yields CASTWWENTEAFF.